The 7 T cell receptor beta chains reported below all come from one sample, sequenced in a study of cytomegalovirus exposure and HLA in healthy donors. Primers for the PCR totalled 60 Vbeta and 13 Jbeta. Using immunoSEQ multiplex PCR, the repertoire was profiled, and TCRdb retains in-frame clones only, with some absent. The sample has about 190,000 clones, 79% seen once. The sequencing sample was made of PBMCs. The receptors come from a woman between 18 and 29 years old in good health and CMV-seronegative.

V and J are TRBV21-1 and TRBJ2-7; the table's D call, TRBD2, has no DNA check behind it. TRBV21-1 is tagged as a pseudogene. The CDR3 contains 16 residues. DNA for the CDR3: TGTGTCAAAGCAGCAAAGAGCCGAGGAACGACCTACGAGCAGTACTTC. Protein: CVKAAKSRGTTYEQYF.

This clone was seen a handful of times. The chain carries TRBV5-1 and TRBJ1-2, with D possibly being TRBD1 (6 bases). CDR3 length equals 12 residues. V lost 3 bases and J lost 6, with 9 bases in between. The germline V gene has CDR1 SGHRS and CDR2 YFSETQ. CDR3 DNA: TGCGCCAGCAGCTGGGCAGGGGATGGCTACACCTTC. Protein: CASSWAGDGYTF.

The rearrangement links TRBV6-5 to TRBJ1-3; D remains ambiguous. Trimming took off 3 bases at V and 4 bases at J, with 10 bases between the two ends. The CDR3 has 14 residues. Germline V gene lookup returns CDR1 MNHEY and CDR2 SVGAGI. The CDR3 region has the DNA TGTGCCAGCAGTTATCGGGGTCGGGGAAACACCATATATTTT. Translated, it gives CASSYRGRGNTIYF.

The V gene is TRBV14, the J gene TRBJ1-2; TRBD1 matches 12 bases. Germline CDR1 SGHDN, CDR2 FVKESK. Trimming cost V 4 bases and J 6 bases; bases outside gene matches: 9. The CDR3 length is 16 residues. The CDR3 bases are TGTGCCAGCAGCCCGCTGGGACAGGGGGCTTCAAATGGCTACACCTTC. It codes for CASSPLGQGASNGYTF.

V is TRBV11-3 and J is TRBJ1-1; possible D gene TRBD1, 5 bases. V lost 5 bases and J lost 0, with 13 bases in between. The CDR3 runs 15 residues. CDR1 and CDR2 (germline): SGHNT, YENEEA. The CDR3 loop is CASSAEGPLNTEAFF. The CDR3 nucleotides read TGTGCCAGCAGCGCGGAGGGGCCCTTGAACACTGAAGCTTTCTTT.

The V call is TRBV6-1, the J call TRBJ2-7, with 8 bases identical to TRBD2. J was trimmed by 0 bases and V by 3 bases; bases with no gene match: 4. This CDR3 has 15 residues. Germline V gives CDR1 MNHNS, CDR2 SASEGT. CDR3 sequence (DNA): TGTGCCAGCAGTGATTTAGCGGGGACCTCCTACGAGCAGTACTTC. Amino acid sequence: CASSDLAGTSYEQYF.

The chain recombines TRBV4-2 with TRBJ1-6; 11 bases line up with TRBD1. V lost 4 bases, J lost 10 bases, and 9 bases stayed unmatched. The CDR3 is made up of 16 amino acids. Germline assignment: CDR1 LGHNA and CDR2 YNFKEQ. The CDR3 DNA sequence: TGTGCCAGCAGCCCGCATGGGACAGGGGGACTCTCACCCCTCCACTTT. Protein product: CASSPHGTGGLSPLHF.